One sample yielded the 11 T cell receptor beta chains listed below, sequenced in a study of OX40 agonist ivuxolimab in advanced cancers. Using immunoSEQ multiplex PCR, the repertoire was profiled, and TCRdb retains in-frame clones only, with some absent. The sample records some 46,000 clones, roughly 94% being singletons. The sample was CD4+ or CD8+ T cells sorted from blood, taken in a trial of the OX40 agonist ivuxolimab. The receptors originated from an adult with an advanced solid tumor such as melanoma, head and neck, liver or kidney cancer.

V gene TRBV7-5 combines with J gene TRBJ2-3; the table's D call, TRBD2, was not checked against the DNA. TRBV7-5 is a documented pseudogene. CDR3 length: 20 residues. The CDR3 DNA follows: TGTGCCAGAAGCTTAAAGGGACAACATGAGCGGGAGGGTAGCACAGATACGCAGTATTTT. It is translated as CARSLKGQHEREGSTDTQYF.

This chain links TRBV7-9 with TRBJ1-4; no definite D call. CDR3 length: 13 residues. Looked up from germline, CDR1 is SEHNR and CDR2 is FQNEAQ (reference sequence). V was cut by 1 base and J by 5 bases, with 5 bases left in between. The DNA of the CDR3 is TGTGCCAGCAGCTTAGGGGGAAATGAAAAACTGTTTTTT. This sequence encodes CASSLGGNEKLFF.

The table lists this clone with a count of one. The chain links TRBV6-1 to TRBJ1-1; D is ambiguous. Trimming took off 4 bases at V and 5 bases at J, with 11 bases between the two ends. CDR1 MNHNS and CDR2 SASEGT come from the germline V gene. The CDR3 contains 13 residues. CDR3 sequence (DNA): TGTGCCAGCAGTGGCCCGAGAAGGACTGAAGCTTTCTTT. Translation gives CASSGPRRTEAFF.

The chain carries TRBV27 and TRBJ2-7; 9 bases are shared with TRBD1. Losses at the gene ends were 2 bases for V and 2 bases for J; bases not matched to a gene: 4. Looked up from germline, CDR1 is MNHEY and CDR2 is SMNVEV (reference sequence). The CDR3 runs to 15 residues. The CDR3, as DNA: TGTGCCAGCAGTTTAGGGGACAGGGCGCCCTACGAGCAGTACTTC. The encoded protein is CASSLGDRAPYEQYF.

The rearrangement joins TRBV9 to TRBJ1-4; 7 bases fit TRBD1. CDR1 and CDR2 from the germline V gene are SGDLS and YYNGEE. V lost 4 bases to trimming and J lost 5 bases; unmatched junction nucleotides: 8. This CDR3 is 15 amino acids long. CDR3 in amino acids: CASSHRGQRNEKLFF. Written as DNA, the CDR3 is TGTGCCAGCAGCCACAGGGGACAGAGAAATGAAAAACTGTTTTTT.

This chain uses TRBV20-1 with TRBJ2-1, with D uncertain. Trimming pared 3 bases from V and 9 bases from J, leaving 9 bases between. The CDR3 consists of 11 residues. From germline, CDR1 is DFQATT and CDR2 SNEGSKA (reference sequence). The CDR3 spells CSARPLAEQFF. The CDR3 DNA reads as TGCAGTGCTAGGCCCCTGGCTGAGCAGTTCTTC.

The rearrangement uses TRBV6-6 and TRBJ1-2; the match to TRBD1 covers 12 bases. Trimming at V came to 1 base and at J to 5 bases, leaving 5 bases not matched to a gene. Per the germline V gene, CDR1 is MNHNY and CDR2 is SVGAGI (reference sequence). There are 16 residues in the CDR3. The CDR3 reads CASSYFGTGGEYGYTF. The CDR3 DNA reads as TGTGCCAGCAGTTACTTCGGGACAGGGGGCGAGTATGGCTACACCTTC.

The chain links TRBV28 to TRBJ2-7, with unresolved D. The CDR3 is 13 residues long. Germline V lookup: CDR1 MDHEN, CDR2 SYDVKM. Trimming took 6 bases from V and 11 from J, leaving 20 bases between them. The CDR3 spells CASRSLVTGGEYF. CDR3 DNA sequence: TGTGCCAGCAGATCCCTAGTTACCGGCGGTGAGTACTTC.

The J gene is TRBJ2-7, the V gene TRBV4-2; the D is unclear. The V end lost 0 bases, the J end lost 5 bases, and 8 bases lay between the germline ends. This CDR3 has 13 residues. Germline loops: CDR1 LGHNA, CDR2 YNFKEQ. In DNA, the CDR3 is TGTGCCAGCAGCCAAGATATAGGGCACGAGCAGTACTTC. As protein: CASSQDIGHEQYF.

This clone was found once. The rearrangement joins TRBV19 to TRBJ1-1; perhaps TRBD1 as D (6 bases). The germline V and J ends were trimmed by 7 bases and 1 base, with 13 bases remaining between them. The CDR3 is 14 residues long. Germline V gene sequence: CDR1 LNHDA, CDR2 SQIVND (reference sequence). The CDR3 loop is CASKTVRGNTEAFF. Written as DNA, the CDR3 is TGTGCCAGTAAAACCGTCAGGGGGAACACTGAAGCTTTCTTT.

The rearrangement links TRBV30 to TRBJ1-4; the D is unclear. V lost 5 bases and J 7 bases, leaving 5 bases between the germline ends. Germline V gene data show CDR1 as GTSNPN and CDR2 as SVGIG (reference sequence). CDR3 length: 10 amino acids. The CDR3 sequence is CAWGVEKLFF. DNA for the CDR3: TGTGCCTGGGGGGTTGAAAAACTGTTTTTT.